The entry below gives a single T cell receptor beta chain sequence along with its context. As yet, its antigen is unknown. Primers included in the PCR were 60 Vbeta and 13 Jbeta primers. Assay: immunoSEQ multiplex PCR; the TCRdb copy retains only in-frame clones and omits some. The table has roughly 160,000 clones, approximately 85% seen once. The data stem from a study of cytomegalovirus exposure and HLA in healthy donors. Study-wide findings and caveats: Despite most TCR sequences being rare, some public TCRs occurred in many donors.

CDR3 length equals 16 residues. V lost 2 bases to trimming and J lost 4 bases, with 17 bases between them. Germline CDR1 reads SGHTA; CDR2 reads FQGNSA. Each donor was nominally healthy when sampled (though unrecorded immune exposures were likely). The TCR was taken from a man aged 30-40 years in good health and CMV-seropositive. V gene TRBV7-2 combines with J gene TRBJ1-1; the D is unclear. Material for sequencing was PBMCs. Here the CDR3 reads CASSLSTGRRTTEAFF. The CDR3 coding sequence is TGTGCCAGCAGCTTATCGACGGGAAGAAGGACCACTGAAGCTTTCTTT.